Presented here are 28 T cell receptor beta chains from one specimen sequenced in a study of radiation and T cells in renal cell carcinoma. Sequencing was performed with immunoSEQ multiplex PCR; in TCRdb, only in-frame clones are kept and a portion is missing. The table shows 100,000 to 150,000 clones, with roughly 80% occurring only once. Indicated time point: baseline pretreatment blood. The treatment: 15 Gy SBRT to primary tumor, nephrectomy 4 weeks later. Specimen: blood, collected from a patient whose treatment included radiotherapy and nephrectomy. These receptors were collected from a woman aged 60-75 years with renal cell carcinoma.

V gene TRBV4-2 combines with J gene TRBJ2-5; weak D call: TRBD1 (6 bases). Trimming removed 6 bases at V and 3 bases at J, with 14 bases between. Germline V lookup: CDR1 LGHNA, CDR2 YNFKEQ. There are 14 residues in the CDR3. The CDR3 here is CASSPSAGEETQYF. The CDR3 DNA reads as TGTGCCAGCAGTCCGTCGGCAGGGGAAGAGACCCAGTACTTC.

The chain is built from TRBV6-5 and TRBJ2-1, with TRBD2 matching 9 bases. CDR1 MNHEY and CDR2 SVGAGI come from the germline V gene. Trimming took 2 bases from V and 7 from J; bases not matched to a gene: 9. This CDR3 contains 16 residues. The CDR3 is CASSYRTSAPINEQFF. The DNA of the CDR3 is TGTGCCAGCAGTTACCGGACTAGCGCGCCCATTAATGAGCAGTTCTTC.

The gene calls are TRBV29-1 and TRBJ1-6; D remains ambiguous. The germline V gene has CDR1 SQVTM and CDR2 ANQGSEA. The CDR3 covers 13 residues. Trimming pared 6 bases from V and 7 bases from J, leaving 13 bases between. CDR3 sequence (DNA): TGCAGCGTCAAAGCGGACGTCAATTCACCCCTCCACTTT. It yields the protein CSVKADVNSPLHF.

The J gene is TRBJ1-2, the V gene TRBV10-3; maybe TRBD1 (5 bases). The V gene lost 5 bases and the J gene lost 2 bases, with 9 bases spanning the gap. Germline V gives CDR1 ENHRY, CDR2 SYGVKD. The CDR3 has 13 amino acids. Here the CDR3 reads CAISPNRNYGYTF. The CDR3 DNA sequence: TGTGCCATCAGTCCTAACAGGAACTATGGCTACACCTTC.

The chain is built from TRBV5-1 and TRBJ2-1, with TRBD2 identical over 9 bases. The CDR3 has 14 residues. J gave up 7 bases and V 4 bases, and 6 bases lay outside the gene matches. Germline V gene sequence: CDR1 SGHRS, CDR2 YFSETQ. In nucleotides, the CDR3 is TGCGCCAGCAGCCCGACGACTAGCGGAAATGAGCAGTTCTTC. Translation gives CASSPTTSGNEQFF. The full variable domain, completed using reference TRBV5-1 and TRBJ2-1, is KAGVTQTPRYLIKTRGQQVTLSCSPISGHRSVSWYQQTPGQGLQFLFEYFSETQRNKGNFPGRFSGRQFSNSRSEMNVSTLELGDSALYLCASSPTTSGNEQFFGPGTRLTVL.

The chain uses TRBV4-2 and TRBJ2-3, with 11 nucleotides matching TRBD1. With V trimmed by 2 bases and J by 3 bases, 7 bases remained unmatched. The CDR3 runs to 17 residues. CDR1 is LGHNA, CDR2 YNFKEQ, per germline. This CDR3 reads CASSQIGTGGGTDTQYF. In DNA form, the CDR3 reads TGTGCCAGCAGCCAAATCGGGACAGGGGGGGGAACAGATACGCAGTATTTT.

This clone appeared once. The V call is TRBV11-3, the J call TRBJ2-3, with 8 positions matching TRBD2. CDR3 length: 14 residues. J lost 2 bases, V lost 6 bases, and 4 bases had no gene match. Germline lookup yields CDR1 SGHNT and CDR2 YENEEA. The CDR3 DNA reads TGTGCCAGCAGTAGCGGGGCGGACACAGATACGCAGTATTTT. It is translated as CASSSGADTDTQYF.

This clone appeared once. The chain has TRBV7-2 and TRBJ1-5; maybe TRBD1 (6 bases). Germline values: CDR1 SGHTA, CDR2 FQGNSA. V was trimmed by 5 bases and J by 7 bases, leaving 21 bases between them. The CDR3 sequence is 16 residues long. Written as DNA, the CDR3 is TGTGCCAGCAGCCGAGTCGGGGGGGCGAGGAGCCAGCCCCAGCATTTT. Amino acid sequence: CASSRVGGARSQPQHF. The entire variable domain, with the rest obtained from reference TRBV7-2 and TRBJ1-5, is as follows: GAGVSQSPSNKVTEKGKDVELRCDPISGHTALYWYRQSLGQGLEFLIYFQGNSAPDKSGLPSDRFSAERTGGSVSTLTIQRTQQEDSAVYLCASSRVGGARSQPQHFGDGTRLSIL.

With regard to this clone: Other nucleotide sequences in the sample specify the same CDR3. The chain's CDR3 is CASSPGTDTQYF. The CDR3, as DNA: TGCGCCAGCAGCCCGGGCACAGATACGCAGTATTTT. This chain connects TRBV4-1 to TRBJ2-3; D remains unclear. From germline, CDR1 is MGHRA and CDR2 YSYEKL. Trimming removed 4 bases at V and 1 base at J, with 3 bases between. This CDR3 contains 12 residues.

V and J are TRBV10-3 and TRBJ2-3, with a tentative D call TRBD2 (7 bases). CDR1 is ENHRY and CDR2 is SYGVKD in the germline V gene. This CDR3 region has 18 residues. Between the trimmed V and J ends, which lost 2 bases and 6 bases, there was a span of 24 bases. CDR3 region: CAISERRLAGATEDTQYF. CDR3 nucleotide sequence: TGTGCCATCAGTGAGAGAAGGTTGGCGGGGGCCACCGAGGATACGCAGTATTTT.

The V and J genes are TRBV18 and TRBJ2-7; possible D gene TRBD2, 5 bases. V shed 3 bases and J shed 5 bases, with 23 bases lying between them. CDR1 is KGHSH, CDR2 LQKENI, per germline. This CDR3 spans 17 amino acids. The CDR3, as DNA: TGTGCCAGCTCACCCCTGAGGCACGACGATGGGAGCCACGAGCAGTACTTC. It translates to CASSPLRHDDGSHEQYF.

V gene TRBV9 combines with J gene TRBJ1-2; 8 nucleotides align to TRBD1. The CDR3 is 12 amino acids. Trimming cost V 8 bases and J 5 bases; bases outside gene matches: 5. Germline CDR1 is SGDLS and CDR2 is YYNGEE. This CDR3 reads CASQGAEYGYTF. The CDR3 coding sequence is TGTGCCAGTCAGGGGGCGGAATATGGCTACACCTTC.

For this clone: Other DNA sequences within the sample encode an identical CDR3. The V and J genes are TRBV7-9 and TRBJ2-7, with 7 bases matching TRBD1. Germline-derived CDR1 and CDR2 are SEHNR and FQNEAQ (reference sequence). Losses at the gene ends were 5 bases for V and 0 bases for J; bases not matched to a gene: 4. This CDR3 has 14 residues. The CDR3 is CASSPRQGSYEQYF. CDR3 DNA: TGTGCCAGCAGCCCCAGACAGGGCTCCTACGAGCAGTACTTC.

J is TRBJ2-3 and V is TRBV2, with a weak D call TRBD2 (7 bases). CDR1 SNHLY and CDR2 FYNNEI come from the germline V gene. V dropped 8 bases and J dropped 1 base, with 13 bases sitting between them. CDR3 length equals 14 residues. The CDR3 DNA reads TGTGCCAGCCTCGGGGGGCAAGGCACAGATACGCAGTATTTT. Translated: CASLGGQGTDTQYF.

The chain carries TRBV29-1 and TRBJ2-5; D gene ambiguous. The CDR3 extends over 13 amino acids. V lost 4 bases and J lost 2, with 11 bases in between. The germline V gene has CDR1 SQVTM and CDR2 ANQGSEA. CDR3 in DNA: TGCAGCGTTGTCGGTTTGGGGCAAGAGACCCAGTACTTC. Residues: CSVVGLGQETQYF.

This clone was detected only a few times. One end of the junction is discordant with germline, which a read error may explain. The chain carries TRBV6-6 and TRBJ1-4, with 7 bases aligning to TRBD1. Germline V CDR1 and CDR2: MNHNY, SVGAGI (reference sequence). This CDR3 comprises 10 residues. The CDR3 sequence: CASSGRDSIF. CDR3 sequence (DNA): TGTGCCAGCAGTGGTCGGGACAGCATCTTT.

The chain recombines TRBV6-6 with TRBJ1-2; D gene uncertain. The CDR3 totals 12 residues. V dropped 6 bases and J dropped 4 bases, with 9 bases sitting between them. The V gene's germline CDR1 is MNHNY and CDR2 SVGAGI (reference sequence). CDR3 DNA sequence: TGTGCCAGCAGCTCGACTGCCTATGGCTACACCTTC. It encodes CASSSTAYGYTF.

This clone has a single count. The chain employs TRBV7-2 and TRBJ1-2; D perhaps matches TRBD1 (5 bases). This CDR3 has 15 amino acids. Germline V gene data show CDR1 as SGHTA and CDR2 as FQGNSA. V lost 5 bases to trimming and J lost 3 bases, with 16 bases between them. The CDR3 region is CASSGTAGTDYGYTF. In DNA, the CDR3 is TGTGCCAGCAGCGGAACCGCCGGGACGGACTATGGCTACACCTTC.

The chain uses TRBV12-5 and TRBJ1-1, with a possible D match to TRBD1 (6 bases). V was cut by 5 bases and J by 7 bases, with 11 bases left in between. The CDR3 runs to 12 residues. Germline values: CDR1 LGHNT, CDR2 FRNRAP. Here the CDR3 reads CASGRGGVEAFF. The CDR3 coding sequence is TGTGCTAGTGGTCGGGGGGGCGTTGAAGCTTTCTTT.

The rearrangement uses TRBV29-1 and TRBJ1-1; D might be TRBD1 (5 bases). The CDR3 spans 14 residues. V lost 1 base, J lost 5 bases, and 14 bases lay in between. The germline gives CDR1 SQVTM, CDR2 ANQGSEA. For the CDR3, the DNA is TGCAGCGTTGAAGGGTCGATGGGGCAGACTGAAGCTTTCTTT. Protein: CSVEGSMGQTEAFF.

The CDR3 is CASSLVGSHYEQYF. The CDR3 nucleotides read TGTGCCAGCAGCTTGGTAGGTTCCCACTACGAGCAGTACTTC. This rearrangement joins TRBV7-9 to TRBJ2-7; D is uncertain. V shed 3 bases and J shed 3 bases, with 12 bases lying between them. The CDR3 extends over 14 amino acids. Germline V gives CDR1 SEHNR, CDR2 FQNEAQ (reference sequence).

This clone turned up a few times. The chain employs TRBV11-2 and TRBJ2-2, with D perhaps matching TRBD1 (5 bases). Germline CDR1 and CDR2: SGHAT and FQNNGV. There are 14 residues in the CDR3. Trimming removed 2 bases from V and 6 bases from J, with 10 bases in between. The CDR3 sequence: CASSLRTNPGELFF. The CDR3 DNA follows: TGTGCCAGCAGCTTAAGGACAAATCCCGGGGAGCTGTTTTTT.

The genes are TRBV19 and TRBJ2-7; the match to TRBD1 covers 8 bases. The CDR3 is made up of 16 amino acids. J gave up 0 bases and V 5 bases, and 9 bases lay outside the gene matches. The germline V gene encodes CDR1 LNHDA and CDR2 SQIVND (reference sequence). CDR3 sequence: CASSHGGQALSYEQYF. In DNA, the CDR3 is TGTGCCAGTAGTCACGGGGGACAGGCCCTCTCCTACGAGCAGTACTTC.

This chain links TRBV28 with TRBJ2-7; no clear D gene. The CDR3 length is 15 residues. V lost 2 bases, J lost 7 bases, and 18 bases lay in between. CDR1 MDHEN and CDR2 SYDVKM come from the germline V gene. The CDR3 DNA follows: TGTGCCAGCAGTTTAGGTAGGCCTTCCGGTCTGGAGCAGTACTTC. This sequence encodes CASSLGRPSGLEQYF. The whole variable domain, remainder taken from reference TRBV28 and TRBJ2-7, is DVKVTQSSRYLVKRTGEKVFLECVQDMDHENMFWYRQDPGLGLRLIYFSYDVKMKEKGDIPEGYSVSREKKERFSLILESASTNQTSMYLCASSLGRPSGLEQYFGPGTRLTVT.

The gene calls are TRBV7-9 and TRBJ1-2; D remains unclear. V dropped 1 base and J dropped 4 bases, with 10 bases sitting between them. Germline V gene data show CDR1 as SEHNR and CDR2 as FQNEAQ (reference sequence). CDR3 size: 14 residues. The chain's CDR3 is CASSLGGLGYGYTF. DNA for the CDR3: TGTGCCAGCAGCTTAGGTGGGCTGGGCTATGGCTACACCTTC.

The rearrangement links TRBV5-5 to TRBJ1-2; possibly TRBD1 for D (6 bases). The CDR3 is 14 residues long. Germline CDR1 is SGHKS and CDR2 is YYEKEE (reference sequence). Trimming left V 0 bases short and J 2 bases short, with 8 bases between. The CDR3 protein is CASSLVQGNYGYTF. In DNA form, the CDR3 reads TGTGCCAGCAGCTTGGTACAGGGCAACTATGGCTACACCTTC.

Written as DNA, the CDR3 is TGTGCCAGCACCCCCTCTGAGCAGTTCTTC. It encodes CASTPSEQFF. The gene calls are TRBV27 and TRBJ2-1; D ambiguous. V dropped 7 bases and J dropped 9 bases, with 7 bases sitting between them. Germline V gene data show CDR1 as MNHEY and CDR2 as SMNVEV (reference sequence). This CDR3 is 10 amino acids long.

The chain has TRBV10-2 and TRBJ2-3; TRBD2 matches at 7 bases. This CDR3 contains 14 residues. Germline CDR1 and CDR2: WSHSY and SAAADI. Germline trimming cut 5 bases from V and 0 bases from J; bases unmatched to any gene: 2. This CDR3 is CASSSGISTDTQYF. The CDR3 DNA follows: TGCGCCAGCAGTAGCGGGATTAGCACAGATACGCAGTATTTT.